Listed here is a single TCR beta chain. Its antigen is still unknown. No qualities accompany the bases; no much larger clone lies one base away. The germline V gene (reference sequence) sets CDR1 to GTSNPN and CDR2 to SVGIG. There are 11 amino acids in the CDR3, from cysteine to phenylalanine inclusive. Just CDR3 DNA is preserved here, 33 bases in frame from base 1. V drops 2 bases and J drops 9 bases, leaving 11 bases in between. This specimen comes from a study of T cell responses to AZD1222 COVID-19 vaccine (dated by TCRdb to about 2021). A note on the overall study: A total of approximately 240 trial participants underwent TCR sequencing, of whom some 200 had received two doses of AZD1222 and around 26 had received two doses of the MenACWY control vaccine. Enrollment into the trials was organized by age into subgroups of 18-55, 56-69 and 70-plus years, and those subgroups contained about 150, 27 and 61 TCR-sequenced participants, respectively.

Study-level results and caveats: Reportedly, close to half of the unique spike-specific TCRs recognized epitopes lying outside the regions that are mutated in the B.1.351 and B.1.1.7 variants. Conclusions about previously exposed vaccinees are limited, since just five or six AZD1222 recipients were seropositive for SARS-CoV-2 at baseline. Because no day 14 peak-response samples were available, repertoires were characterized only after the peak T cell response. Spike-specific TCR breadth and depth rose significantly after two AZD1222 doses compared with day 0 and with MenACWY recipients. In the small 56-69-year group, the increase in depth fell short of significance, most likely because of low power. Vaccine-associated CD4 TCRs spanned the whole spike protein, with dominant responses in regions 160-218 and 743-854. Participants were mostly white British and included more females than males, and it was suggested by the authors that clonal diversity may have been underestimated.

What this sample's time point label stands for: about 28 days (+/-7) after the second vaccine dose. AZD1222 recipients whose second dose came at about 4 weeks and those whose second dose came at about 12 weeks were combined into one group, since spike-specific TCR depth and breadth did not differ between the two schedules. Vaccinee samples were obtained from the UK trials COV001 and COV002, which included a single-blind randomized controlled phase 2/3 trial of AZD1222 (ChAdOx1 nCoV-19) in healthy adults. Trial participant PBMC samples were collected at day 0 and day 28 after the second dose for TCRbeta chain sequencing. The CDR3 regions of human TCRbeta chains were analyzed by immunosequencing. As for how the authors treated the data: Repertoire TCRs were checked for matches against a reference library of SARS-CoV-2-specific TCRs that had been generated using the MIRA antigen-specificity platform. Breadth was defined as the fraction of unique TCRs that were SARS-CoV-2-associated, and depth was defined as the fraction of total T cells that were SARS-CoV-2-associated. Using the MIRA data, each spike-specific TCR was assigned both to the spike region to which the TCR was reactive and to a CD4 or CD8 class. Log10-transformed breadth and depth values were compared by one-way ANOVA with Sidak's multiple comparisons tests. TCRdb took over this immuneACCESS table, retaining in-frame rearrangements with V and J assigned. Such tables are incomplete; in checked studies, under half of the missing clones stem from an unresolved V gene, and the remainder is unexplained. V and J calls and clone size are as listed in that table; D and trimming were resolved from the DNA. Recorded for this sample are 180,000 or so clones; just over 90% of them occurred a single time. Clones ranked in the top ten supply 1% to 1.5% of the sample.

This specimen consisted of peripheral blood, obtained 28 days after the second AZD1222 dose. The TCR originated in an adult who received the AZD1222 COVID-19 vaccine. The chain employs TRBV30 and TRBJ2-7, and the D gene may be TRBD2, 5 bases matching. The CDR3 has the sequence CAWSPGWGQYF. The DNA sequence follows: TGTGCCTGGAGTCCGGGATGGGGGCAGTACTTC.